Sequencing of this T cell receptor beta chain was carried out in a study of cytomegalovirus exposure and HLA in healthy donors. Study outcomes and limitations: TRBV6-2, TRBV6-3 and some other V segments were excluded as indistinguishable. Presence/absence analyses took donor sequencing depth as roughly uniform.

Looked up from germline, CDR1 is SGHTS and CDR2 is YDEGEE. This CDR3 is built from 15 residues. With V trimmed by 4 bases and J by 7 bases, 10 bases remained unmatched. On this clone itself: Its matching antigen is unknown.

The PCR employed 60 Vbeta primers together with 13 Jbeta primers. The authors' processing: Later work found roughly 80 million unique TCR beta chains, with about 10 million shared. Profiling relied on immunoSEQ multiplex PCR, and the TCRdb table lists in-frame clones only, not all of them. V and J calls plus clone size are reproduced from that table; the DNA served to infer D and trimming. The sample shows about 170,000 clones, roughly 84% of them seen only once. The sample taken for sequencing was PBMCs. This chain joins TRBV5-8 and TRBJ2-7, with TRBD2 matching over 11 bases. The TCR originated in a man in his thirties or forties in good health and CMV-seropositive. CDR3 protein: CASSPGTSGGEEQYF. CDR3 DNA: TGTGCCAGCAGCCCAGGGACTAGCGGAGGCGAGGAGCAGTACTTC.